This TCR beta chain was retrieved from a study of control samples from healthy donors and cancer patients. The table came from immunoSEQ multiplex PCR; TCRdb's copy has only in-frame clones and leaves some out. The table includes some 150,000 clones, about 93% detected once. Trimming removed 0 bases from V and 2 bases from J, with 8 bases in between. This CDR3 region has 15 residues. Germline lookup yields CDR1 MNHEY and CDR2 SVGAGI. The J gene is TRBJ1-5, the V gene TRBV6-5; D gene uncertain. This sequence originates from a man aged 45-60 years in good health. Sequenced sample: blood. The chain's CDR3 is CASSYSYIGNQPQHF. In nucleotides, the CDR3 is TGTGCCAGCAGTTACTCGTACATAGGCAATCAGCCCCAGCATTTT.